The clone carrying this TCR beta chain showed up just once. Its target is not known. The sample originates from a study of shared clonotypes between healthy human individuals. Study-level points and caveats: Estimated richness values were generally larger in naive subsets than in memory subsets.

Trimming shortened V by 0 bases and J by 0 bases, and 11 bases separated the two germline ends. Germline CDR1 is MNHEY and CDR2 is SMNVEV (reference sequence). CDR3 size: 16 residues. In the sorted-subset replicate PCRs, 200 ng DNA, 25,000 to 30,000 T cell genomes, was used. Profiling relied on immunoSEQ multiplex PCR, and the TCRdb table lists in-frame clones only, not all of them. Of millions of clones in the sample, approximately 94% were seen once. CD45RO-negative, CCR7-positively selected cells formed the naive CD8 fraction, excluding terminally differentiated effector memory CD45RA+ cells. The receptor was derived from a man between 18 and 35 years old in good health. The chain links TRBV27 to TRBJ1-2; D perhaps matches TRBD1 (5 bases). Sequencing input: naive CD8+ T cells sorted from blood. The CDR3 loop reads CASSLSYEGTNYGYTF. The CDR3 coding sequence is TGTGCCAGCAGTTTATCGTATGAGGGGACTAACTATGGCTACACCTTC.